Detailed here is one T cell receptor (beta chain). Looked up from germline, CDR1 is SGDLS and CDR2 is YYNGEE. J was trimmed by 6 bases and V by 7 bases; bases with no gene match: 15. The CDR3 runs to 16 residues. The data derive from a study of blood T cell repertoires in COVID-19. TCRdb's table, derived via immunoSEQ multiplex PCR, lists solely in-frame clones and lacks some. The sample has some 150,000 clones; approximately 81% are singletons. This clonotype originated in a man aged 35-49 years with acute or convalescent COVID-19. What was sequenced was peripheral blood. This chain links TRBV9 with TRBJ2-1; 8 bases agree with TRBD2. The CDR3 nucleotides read TGTGCCAGCGCGAAGGGTGTCGAGCGGGGGAGCAATGAGCAGTTCTTC. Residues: CASAKGVERGSNEQFF.